The 2 T cell receptor beta chains presented below share a single source sample, sequenced in a study of shared clonotypes between healthy human individuals. Method: immunoSEQ multiplex PCR; TCRdb's copy keeps in-frame clones and lacks some. The table shows 1,100,000 or so clones, with 78% occurring only once. The sample taken for sequencing was memory CD4+ T cells from PBMCs. Subset indicated: CD45RA-negative fraction. The receptors were gathered from a man younger than 35 in good health. Some clones in this sample may be carry-over from other donors' samples.

The chain uses TRBV9 and TRBJ2-1; 10 nucleotides line up with TRBD2. The CDR3 consists of 12 residues. Germline V gene sequence: CDR1 SGDLS, CDR2 YYNGEE. Losses at the gene ends were 7 bases for V and 6 bases for J; bases not matched to a gene: 1. The CDR3 sequence: CASGLAANEQFF. CDR3 sequence (DNA): TGTGCCAGCGGACTAGCGGCCAATGAGCAGTTCTTC.

V and J are TRBV7-2 and TRBJ2-1; TRBD2 is a possible D gene (6 bases). V was pared by 5 bases and J by 6 bases, with 14 bases between. CDR1 is SGHTA and CDR2 is FQGNSA in the germline V gene. CDR3 length equals 14 residues. The DNA for the CDR3 is TGTGCCAGCAGCCATCGACGGACTATCAATGAGCAGTTCTTC. Translated: CASSHRRTINEQFF.